A single count supports the clone carrying this T cell receptor (beta chain). Its matching antigen is unknown. The source of the sample is a study of T cell responses to AZD1222 COVID-19 vaccine. Notes on the study in general: Baseline serology detected seropositivity in only six AZD1222 recipients. Clonal diversity may have been underestimated in mostly white British donors.

Profiling relied on immunoSEQ multiplex PCR, and the TCRdb table lists in-frame clones only, not all of them. Here the sample spans around 130,000 clones, more than 85% being singletons. Analyses pooled second doses at about 4 or about 12 weeks. This TCR came from an adult who received the AZD1222 COVID-19 vaccine. Source: peripheral blood, taken 28 days after the second AZD1222 dose.

CDR3 coding DNA: TGTGCCAGCTCACCTGTCCCGGGACAGGATTCACCCCTCCACTTT. Translating gives CASSPVPGQDSPLHF. The chain is built from TRBV18 and TRBJ1-6; 8 bases map to TRBD1. Looked up from germline, CDR1 is KGHSH and CDR2 is LQKENI. Losses at the gene ends were 3 bases for V and 8 bases for J; bases not matched to a gene: 6. CDR3 length equals 15 residues.